This T cell receptor (beta chain) comes out of a study of T cells in localized non-small cell lung cancer. Whole-study findings and limits: Heterogeneity is still possible, as just one tumor region was sequenced. There was higher T cell clonality in uninvolved adjacent lung than in tumor, and it was highest there. With higher T cell density in blood came longer overall survival. Detection in adjacent lung was observed for a median around 55 of the top 100 tumor clones.

Germline V gene lookup returns CDR1 SGHTA and CDR2 FQGNSA. The CDR3 extends over 14 amino acids. V was clipped by 2 bases and J by 4 bases, with 11 bases between them. On this clone itself: Its antigen is currently unknown.

Clones were sequenced by immunoSEQ multiplex PCR, and TCRdb holds only the in-frame ones, with some missing. Of some 9,500 clones listed, 90% are singletons. The V and J genes are TRBV7-2 and TRBJ1-1; D is perhaps TRBD1 (5 bases). The receptor's source is a male donor older than 55 with stage III squamous cell lung carcinoma. The sample here was peripheral blood, taken before any cancer treatment. The CDR3 loop reads CASSLRGGVTEAFF. CDR3 DNA: TGTGCCAGCAGCTTACGTGGGGGAGTCACTGAAGCTTTCTTT.